A single sample gave rise to the 16 T cell receptor beta chains below, sequenced in a study of blood T cell repertoires in COVID-19 (dated by TCRdb to about 2020). Receptor amplification or capture employed the immunoSEQ multiplex PCR assay. Imported from immuneACCESS, the table was reduced by TCRdb to in-frame sequences with V and J called. These copies leave out some clones; in studies compared against another copy, an unresolved V gene accounts for under half, and the cause of the remainder is not known. A total of over 80,000 clones appear in this sample, 60% to 85% of them only once. The ten largest clones capture over 15% of the sample. Specimen: peripheral blood. These receptors originate from an elderly woman with active or convalescent COVID-19.

This clone was observed a handful of times. The V and J genes are TRBV9 and TRBJ1-3; D unresolved. CDR3 length: 15 amino acids. The V and J ends lost 2 bases and 2 bases respectively, with 11 bases between them. Germline CDR1 is SGDLS and CDR2 is YYNGEE. The CDR3 DNA sequence: TGTGCCAGCAGCGTGACCGGGATAGCTGGAAACACCATATATTTT. It codes for CASSVTGIAGNTIYF.

The chain carries TRBV2 and TRBJ1-4; 8 positions agree with TRBD1. Germline assignment: CDR1 SNHLY and CDR2 FYNNEI. V shed 5 bases and J 6 bases; nucleotides not matched to a gene: 5. CDR3 size: 14 residues. The CDR3 DNA sequence: TGTGCCAGCAGTCCCGGACAGGGTGATGAAAAACTGTTTTTT. As protein: CASSPGQGDEKLFF.

The J gene is TRBJ2-3, the V gene TRBV11-3; possible D gene TRBD2, 6 bases. The CDR3 consists of 16 residues. V was shortened by 1 base and J by 6 bases, with 17 bases between the two germline ends. The germline V gene has CDR1 SGHNT and CDR2 YENEEA. CDR3 protein: CASSLGRGLSDDTQYF. The CDR3 nucleotides read TGTGCCAGCAGCTTAGGAAGGGGACTCAGTGATGATACGCAGTATTTT.

V usage is TRBV11-2 and J usage is TRBJ2-3; D gene unclear. CDR3 size: 15 residues. Trimming took off 2 bases at V and 1 base at J, with 10 bases between the two ends. The germline V gene encodes CDR1 SGHAT and CDR2 FQNNGV. CDR3 in amino acids: CASSLSPAGTDTQYF. CDR3 coding DNA: TGTGCCAGCAGCTTATCCCCGGCGGGCACAGATACGCAGTATTTT.

The chain is built from TRBV30 and TRBJ1-1, with 11 bases fitting TRBD1. V dropped 0 bases and J dropped 5; count of bases not matched to a gene: 14. The CDR3 sequence is 18 residues long. Germline CDR1 is GTSNPN and CDR2 is SVGIG (reference sequence). CDR3 nucleotide sequence: TGTGCCTGGAGTGTACTGCTCGACTGGGACAGGGGGTTTACTGAAGCTTTCTTT. Translated: CAWSVLLDWDRGFTEAFF.

The V and J genes are TRBV6-4 and TRBJ2-7; D possibly corresponds to TRBD1 (6 bases). The germline V and J ends were trimmed by 5 bases and 3 bases, with 14 bases remaining between them. Per the germline V gene, CDR1 is MRHNA and CDR2 is SNTAGT. CDR3 length equals 14 residues. The CDR3 nucleotides are TGTGCCAGCAGTATCAACGACAGGAGCTACGAGCAGTACTTC. Translated: CASSINDRSYEQYF.

The chain combines TRBV5-1 with TRBJ2-1; 13 positions agree with TRBD2. Germline-derived CDR1 and CDR2 are SGHRS and YFSETQ. The CDR3 is 17 residues long. The V and J ends lost 4 bases and 8 bases, in that order; junction bases with no gene match: 12. For the CDR3, the DNA is TGCGCCAGCAGCCCCGGGACTAGCGGGACGCCCAGGGATGAGCAGTTCTTC. Protein product: CASSPGTSGTPRDEQFF.

The J gene is TRBJ2-5, the V gene TRBV5-1; 7 nucleotides align to TRBD1. The CDR3 loop spans 13 amino acids. Trimming cost V 5 bases and J 5 bases; bases outside gene matches: 6. Germline CDR1 SGHRS, CDR2 YFSETQ. The chain's CDR3 is CASSPQGRETQYF. Written as DNA, the CDR3 is TGCGCCAGCAGTCCACAGGGGCGGGAGACCCAGTACTTC.

The gene calls are TRBV6-6 and TRBJ2-1; D might be TRBD2 (5 bases). Trimming left V 6 bases short and J 9 bases short, with 15 bases between. CDR1 and CDR2 (germline): MNHNY, SVGAGI (reference sequence). The CDR3 contains 13 residues. The CDR3 spells CASRAGPSGEQFF. The DNA for the CDR3 is TGTGCCAGCAGGGCGGGCCCCTCCGGTGAGCAGTTCTTC.

The V call is TRBV19, the J call TRBJ1-2; 9 positions agree with TRBD1. The germline V gene encodes CDR1 LNHDA and CDR2 SQIVND (reference sequence). This CDR3 has 15 amino acids. V was clipped by 5 bases and J by 2 bases; unmatched bases: 6. CDR3 region: CASSFAGQGNYGYTF. CDR3 nucleotide sequence: TGTGCCAGTAGTTTTGCGGGACAGGGAAACTATGGCTACACCTTC.

The CDR3 nucleotides read TGCAGCGTTGAAGCGGCGGACACAGATACGCAGTATTTT. This codes for CSVEAADTDTQYF. The V gene is TRBV29-1, the J gene TRBJ2-3; no firm D call. CDR1 and CDR2 (germline): SQVTM, ANQGSEA. V lost 1 base, J lost 2 bases, and 7 bases lay in between. The CDR3 extends over 13 amino acids.

This chain connects TRBV11-2 to TRBJ2-2; possibly TRBD2 for D (6 bases). This CDR3 contains 14 residues. The germline CDR1 and CDR2 sequences are SGHAT and FQNNGV. V shed 5 bases and J shed 4 bases, with 11 bases lying between them. The CDR3 protein is CASSTQRATGELFF. CDR3 coding DNA: TGTGCCAGCAGCACCCAGCGGGCCACCGGGGAGCTGTTTTTT. The full variable domain, in which reference TRBV11-2 and TRBJ2-2 provide the parts outside the CDR3, is EAGVAQSPRYKIIEKRQSVAFWCNPISGHATLYWYQQILGQGPKLLIQFQNNGVVDDSQLPKDRFSAERLKGVDSTLKIQPAKLEDSAVYLCASSTQRATGELFFGEGSRLTVL.

The V call is TRBV11-1, the J call TRBJ2-2, with 12 bases fitting TRBD2. This CDR3 is built from 16 residues. V gave up 6 bases and J gave up 3 bases; unmatched junction bases: 5. CDR1 and CDR2 (germline): SGHAT, FQDESV (reference sequence). CDR3 sequence reads: CASSRRLAGDTGELFF. CDR3 DNA sequence: TGTGCCAGCAGTCGAAGACTAGCGGGGGACACCGGGGAGCTGTTTTTT.

The V and J genes are TRBV11-2 and TRBJ1-1; no clear D gene. This CDR3 is built from 13 residues. With 0 bases removed from V and 11 bases from J, the gap between germline ends came to 13 bases. Germline V lookup: CDR1 SGHAT, CDR2 FQNNGV. CDR3 residues: CASSLDFRGGAFF. The CDR3 DNA reads TGTGCCAGCAGCTTAGATTTCAGAGGAGGGGCTTTCTTT.

In its sample, this clone was seen many times. The rearrangement uses TRBV4-1 and TRBJ2-7; 8 bases match TRBD1. CDR1 and CDR2 (germline): MGHRA, YSYEKL. This CDR3 contains 14 residues. The ends lost 6 bases at V and 2 bases at J; junction bases unmatched: 6. The CDR3 DNA follows: TGCGCCAGCAGGTGGGGACAGGACGCCTACGAGCAGTACTTC. As protein: CASRWGQDAYEQYF.

The V call is TRBV7-3, the J call TRBJ1-3, with 9 positions matching TRBD1. The germline V gene has CDR1 SGHTA and CDR2 FQGTGA. The V gene end was trimmed by 4 bases and the J gene end by 5 bases; junction bases not matched to a gene: 6. The CDR3 consists of 15 residues. The CDR3 reads CASSSGDRVRNTIYF. The CDR3 DNA is TGTGCCAGCAGCTCGGGGGACAGGGTTAGAAACACCATATATTTT.